This T cell receptor beta chain stems from a study of T cells in localized non-small cell lung cancer. Points from the study as a whole: Peak T cell clonality was found in uninvolved adjacent lung, exceeding tumor. For the top 100 tumor clones, a median about 62 also appeared in adjacent lung. Sequencing covered just one tumor region, so heterogeneity cannot be ruled out. Overall survival was longer when the density of T cells in the blood was higher.

Trimming removed 3 bases from V and 2 bases from J, with 13 bases in between. Germline loops: CDR1 SGHTA, CDR2 FQGNSA. The CDR3 totals 15 residues. In the case of this clone: Its antigen is currently unknown.

Profiling relied on immunoSEQ multiplex PCR, and the TCRdb table lists in-frame clones only, not all of them. There are approximately 43,000 clones in the sample; 86% occur only once, and roughly 7% lies in the top ten. This sequence was found in a woman aged 18-49 years with stage III lung adenocarcinoma. The specimen was peripheral blood, collected before any cancer treatment. This chain joins TRBV7-2 and TRBJ2-5; D gene unclear. The CDR3 is CASSFSLETQETQYF. Written as DNA, the CDR3 is TGTGCCAGCAGCTTCTCCCTGGAGACACAAGAGACCCAGTACTTC.